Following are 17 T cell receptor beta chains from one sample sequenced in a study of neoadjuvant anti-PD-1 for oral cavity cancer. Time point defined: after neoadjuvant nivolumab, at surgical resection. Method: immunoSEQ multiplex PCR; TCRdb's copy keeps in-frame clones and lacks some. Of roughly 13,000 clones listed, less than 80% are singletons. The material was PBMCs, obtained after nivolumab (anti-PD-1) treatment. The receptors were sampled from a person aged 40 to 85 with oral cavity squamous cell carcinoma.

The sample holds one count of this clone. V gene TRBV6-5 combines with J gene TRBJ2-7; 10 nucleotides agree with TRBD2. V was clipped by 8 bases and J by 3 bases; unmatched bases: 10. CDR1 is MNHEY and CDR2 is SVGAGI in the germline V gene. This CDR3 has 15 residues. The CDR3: CASGPTSGNLYEQYF. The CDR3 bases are TGTGCCAGCGGCCCCACTAGCGGGAACCTCTACGAGCAGTACTTC.

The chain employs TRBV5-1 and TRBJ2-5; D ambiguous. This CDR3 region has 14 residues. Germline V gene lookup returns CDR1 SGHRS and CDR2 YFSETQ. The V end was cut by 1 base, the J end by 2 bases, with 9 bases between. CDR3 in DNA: TGCGCCAGCAGCTTGATGGGCGGTCAAGAGACCCAGTACTTC. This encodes CASSLMGGQETQYF.

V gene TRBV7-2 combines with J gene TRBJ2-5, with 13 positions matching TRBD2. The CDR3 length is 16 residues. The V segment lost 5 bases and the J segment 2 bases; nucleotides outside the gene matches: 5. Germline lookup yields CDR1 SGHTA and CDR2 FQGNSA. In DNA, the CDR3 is TGTGCCAGCAGCCCCCGACTAGCGGGAGGACAAGAGACCCAGTACTTC. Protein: CASSPRLAGGQETQYF.

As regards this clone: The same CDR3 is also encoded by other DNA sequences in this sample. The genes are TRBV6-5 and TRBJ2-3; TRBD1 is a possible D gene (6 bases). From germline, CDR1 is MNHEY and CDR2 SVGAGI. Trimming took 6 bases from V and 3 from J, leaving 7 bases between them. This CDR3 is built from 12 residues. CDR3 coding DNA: TGTGCCAGCAGGGGGACAACAGATACGCAGTATTTT. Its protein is CASRGTTDTQYF.

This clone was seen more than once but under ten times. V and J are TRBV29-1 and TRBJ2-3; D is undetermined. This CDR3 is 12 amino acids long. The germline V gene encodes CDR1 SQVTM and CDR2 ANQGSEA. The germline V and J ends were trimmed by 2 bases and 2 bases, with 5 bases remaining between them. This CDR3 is CSVETATDTQYF. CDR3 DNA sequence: TGCAGCGTTGAAACAGCCACAGATACGCAGTATTTT.

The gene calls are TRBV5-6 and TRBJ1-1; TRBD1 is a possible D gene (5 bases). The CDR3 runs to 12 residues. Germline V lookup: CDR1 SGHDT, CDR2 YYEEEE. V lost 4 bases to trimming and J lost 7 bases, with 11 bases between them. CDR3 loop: CASSPGTDEAFF. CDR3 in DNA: TGTGCCAGCAGCCCGGGGACTGATGAAGCTTTCTTT.

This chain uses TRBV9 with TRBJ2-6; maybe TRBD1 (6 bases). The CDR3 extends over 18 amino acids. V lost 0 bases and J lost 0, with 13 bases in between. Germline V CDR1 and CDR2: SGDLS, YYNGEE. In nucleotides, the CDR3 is TGTGCCAGCAGCGTAGATGGCGACAGGCCCTCTGGGGCCAACGTCCTGACTTTC. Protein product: CASSVDGDRPSGANVLTF.

For the CDR3, the DNA is TGTGCCAGCAGCCACGGGACCGTCAGTGTGGGAACTGAAGCTTTCTTT. It yields the protein CASSHGTVSVGTEAFF. The V gene is TRBV14, the J gene TRBJ1-1; D perhaps matches TRBD1 (5 bases). Trimming pared 3 bases from V and 5 bases from J, leaving 19 bases between. Germline assignment: CDR1 SGHDN and CDR2 FVKESK. This CDR3 comprises 16 residues.

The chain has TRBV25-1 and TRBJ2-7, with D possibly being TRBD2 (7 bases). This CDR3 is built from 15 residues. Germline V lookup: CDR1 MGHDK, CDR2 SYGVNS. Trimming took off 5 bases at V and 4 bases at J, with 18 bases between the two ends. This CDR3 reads CASSPPSGGGYEQYF. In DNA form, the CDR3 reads TGTGCCAGCAGTCCCCCTAGCGGAGGGGGATACGAGCAGTACTTC.

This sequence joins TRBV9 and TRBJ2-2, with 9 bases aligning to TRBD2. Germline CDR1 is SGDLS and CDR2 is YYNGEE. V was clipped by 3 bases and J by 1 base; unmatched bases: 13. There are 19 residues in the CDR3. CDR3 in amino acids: CASSARTARAGGNTGELFF. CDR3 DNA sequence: TGTGCCAGCAGCGCCCGGACAGCTCGAGCGGGGGGGAACACCGGGGAGCTGTTTTTT.

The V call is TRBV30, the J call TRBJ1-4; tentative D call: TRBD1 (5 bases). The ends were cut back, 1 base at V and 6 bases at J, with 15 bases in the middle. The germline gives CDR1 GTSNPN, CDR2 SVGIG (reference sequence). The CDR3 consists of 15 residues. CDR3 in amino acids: CAWSASGHGDEKLFF. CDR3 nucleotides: TGTGCCTGGAGTGCGTCGGGGCACGGTGATGAAAAACTGTTTTTT.

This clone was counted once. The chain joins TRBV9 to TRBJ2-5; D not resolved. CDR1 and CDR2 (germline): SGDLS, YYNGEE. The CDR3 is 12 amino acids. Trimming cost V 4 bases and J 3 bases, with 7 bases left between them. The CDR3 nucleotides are TGTGCCAGCAGCCTGTCAAAAGAGACCCAGTACTTC. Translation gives CASSLSKETQYF.

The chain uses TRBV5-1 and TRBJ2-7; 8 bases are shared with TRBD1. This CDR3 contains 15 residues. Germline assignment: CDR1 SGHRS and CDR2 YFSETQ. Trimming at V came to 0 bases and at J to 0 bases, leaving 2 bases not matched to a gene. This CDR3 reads CASSLGQGFSYEQYF. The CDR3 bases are TGCGCCAGCAGCTTGGGACAGGGGTTCTCCTACGAGCAGTACTTC.

CDR3 loop: CASSLAGLNTEAFF. The DNA of the CDR3 is TGTGCCAGCAGCTTAGCGGGGCTGAACACTGAAGCTTTCTTT. V usage is TRBV7-9 and J usage is TRBJ1-1, with D perhaps TRBD1 (5 bases). The CDR3 has 14 residues. V was clipped by 0 bases and J by 0 bases, with 5 bases between them. Germline CDR1 is SEHNR and CDR2 is FQNEAQ (reference sequence).

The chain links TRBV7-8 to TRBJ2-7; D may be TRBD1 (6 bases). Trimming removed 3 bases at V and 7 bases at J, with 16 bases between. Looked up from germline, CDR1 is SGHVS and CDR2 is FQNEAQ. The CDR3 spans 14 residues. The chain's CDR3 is CASSFSTQGEEQYF. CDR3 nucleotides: TGTGCCAGCAGCTTTTCGACACAGGGTGAGGAGCAGTACTTC.

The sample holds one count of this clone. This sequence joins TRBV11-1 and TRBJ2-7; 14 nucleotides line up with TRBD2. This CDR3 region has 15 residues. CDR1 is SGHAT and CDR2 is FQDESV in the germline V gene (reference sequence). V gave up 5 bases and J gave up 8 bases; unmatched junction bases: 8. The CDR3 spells CASSGSGTSGSQQYF. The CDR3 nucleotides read TGTGCCAGCAGCGGATCCGGGACTAGCGGGAGCCAGCAGTACTTC.

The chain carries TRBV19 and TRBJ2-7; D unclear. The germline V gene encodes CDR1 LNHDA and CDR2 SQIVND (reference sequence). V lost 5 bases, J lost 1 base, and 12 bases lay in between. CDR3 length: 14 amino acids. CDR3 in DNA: TGTGCCAGTAGTCCCGGCCCGGCTTCCTACGAGCAGTACTTC. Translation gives CASSPGPASYEQYF. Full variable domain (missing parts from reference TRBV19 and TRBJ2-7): DGGITQSPKYLFRKEGQNVTLSCEQNLNHDAMYWYRQDPGQGLRLIYYSQIVNDFQKGDIAEGYSVSREKKESFPLTVTSAQKNPTAFYLCASSPGPASYEQYFGPGTRLTVT.